The 5 T cell receptor beta chains below come from one sample, sequenced in a study of control samples from healthy donors and cancer patients. Using immunoSEQ multiplex PCR, the repertoire was profiled, and TCRdb retains in-frame clones only, with some absent. The sample consists of roughly 43,000 clones, around 87% of them appearing once. Source material: PBMCs. Source of these receptors: a woman aged 55-75 years with lung cancer.

The V gene is TRBV7-2, the J gene TRBJ2-3; D unresolved. This CDR3 is 15 amino acids long. The V end lost 5 bases, the J end lost 0 bases, and 12 bases lay between the germline ends. Germline V gene lookup returns CDR1 SGHTA and CDR2 FQGNSA. CDR3 region: CASSVGSFSTDTQYF. The CDR3 DNA follows: TGTGCCAGCAGCGTCGGATCATTTAGCACAGATACGCAGTATTTT.

The chain has TRBV18 and TRBJ1-1; D is unresolved. Trimming removed 0 bases at V and 11 bases at J, with 10 bases between. The CDR3 consists of 12 residues. Germline values: CDR1 KGHSH, CDR2 LQKENI. CDR3 region: CASSPPSLMAFF. In DNA form, the CDR3 reads TGTGCCAGCTCACCACCCAGTCTTATGGCTTTCTTT. Filled out from reference TRBV18 and TRBJ1-1, the complete variable domain reads NAGVMQNPRHLVRRRGQEARLRCSPMKGHSHVYWYRQLPEEGLKFMVYLQKENIIDESGMPKERFSAEFPKEGPSILRIQQVVRGDSAAYFCASSPPSLMAFFGQGTRLTVV.

V is TRBV19 and J is TRBJ2-6; tentatively, D is TRBD1 (6 bases). CDR3 length: 19 residues. Trimming stripped 0 bases from V and 0 bases from J, with 15 bases between. The germline V gene encodes CDR1 LNHDA and CDR2 SQIVND (reference sequence). The CDR3 reads CASSIDRGQSNSGANVLTF. DNA of the CDR3: TGTGCCAGTAGTATAGATCGCGGACAGTCGAACTCTGGGGCCAACGTCCTGACTTTC. Drawing the rest from reference TRBV19 and TRBJ2-6, the complete variable domain is DGGITQSPKYLFRKEGQNVTLSCEQNLNHDAMYWYRQDPGQGLRLIYYSQIVNDFQKGDIAEGYSVSREKKESFPLTVTSAQKNPTAFYLCASSIDRGQSNSGANVLTFGAGSRLTVL.

The rearrangement joins TRBV24-1 to TRBJ1-2, with TRBD1 matching 9 bases. V shed 1 base and J 8 bases; nucleotides not matched to a gene: 4. Germline V gene data show CDR1 as KGHDR and CDR2 as SFDVKD. This CDR3 contains 14 residues. The CDR3 region is CATSDFGQGQGYTF. The CDR3 coding sequence is TGTGCCACCAGTGATTTCGGACAGGGGCAAGGCTACACCTTC.

This clone was detected once. This chain connects TRBV24-1 to TRBJ2-5; D might be TRBD2 (6 bases). The germline V gene has CDR1 KGHDR and CDR2 SFDVKD. V was cut by 4 bases and J by 1 base, with 9 bases left in between. The CDR3 contains 14 residues. This CDR3 reads CATSDHSGQETQYF. Here the CDR3 DNA reads TGTGCCACCAGTGACCATAGCGGCCAAGAGACCCAGTACTTC.